A selection of T cell receptor beta chains follows, all from one sample in a study of blood T cell repertoires in COVID-19. The assay was immunoSEQ multiplex PCR, and TCRdb's table has in-frame clones only and misses some. The sample includes more than 200,000 clones, around 80% of them seen just once. The material sequenced was peripheral blood. The source of these receptors is a woman older than 75 with acute or convalescent COVID-19. Each CDR3 is given with its conserved first and last residue. Fields, in order: J gene, D gene, V gene, clone size, CDR3 DNA, CDR3 protein. The D gene is left open where the match is weak. Clone sizes are given selectively: once, few, many, or a class where the clone is expanded.

j_gene: TRBJ1-1
d_gene: -
v_gene: TRBV18
abundance: -
CDR3nt: TGTGCCAGCTCACCTAATATACAGGGCACGAACACTGAAGCTTTCTTT
CDR3aa: CASSPNIQGTNTEAFF

j_gene: TRBJ1-1
d_gene: -
v_gene: TRBV6-2/TRBV6-3
abundance: few
CDR3nt: TGTGCCAGCAGCTTACAACTGAACACTGAAGCTTTCTTT
CDR3aa: CASSLQLNTEAFF

j_gene: TRBJ1-6
d_gene: -
v_gene: TRBV6-2/TRBV6-3
abundance: -
CDR3nt: TGTGCCAGCAGTTACAGGGGTTTGGGTAATTCACCCCTCCACTTT
CDR3aa: CASSYRGLGNSPLHF

j_gene: TRBJ1-4
d_gene: TRBD1
v_gene: TRBV11-2
abundance: -
CDR3nt: TGTGCCAGCAGCTTGGACAGGGGGTATGAAAAACTGTTTTTT
CDR3aa: CASSLDRGYEKLFF

j_gene: TRBJ2-1
d_gene: -
v_gene: TRBV10-3
abundance: once
CDR3nt: TGTGCCATCAGTGAGTTGGGACTCAATGAGCAGTTCTTC
CDR3aa: CAISELGLNEQFF

j_gene: TRBJ1-1
d_gene: -
v_gene: TRBV6-1
abundance: -
CDR3nt: TGTGCCAGCAGTGAGAGGGTGAACACTGAAGCTTTCTTT
CDR3aa: CASSERVNTEAFF

j_gene: TRBJ2-1
d_gene: -
v_gene: TRBV19
abundance: -
CDR3nt: TGTGCCAGTAGTAACCTGGACAGCCACAATGAGCAGTTCTTC
CDR3aa: CASSNLDSHNEQFF

j_gene: TRBJ1-6
d_gene: -
v_gene: TRBV18
abundance: -
CDR3nt: TGTGCCAGCTCACCAACAGGGTATAATTCACCCCTCCACTTT
CDR3aa: CASSPTGYNSPLHF

j_gene: TRBJ1-5
d_gene: TRBD1
v_gene: TRBV11-2
abundance: -
CDR3nt: TGTGCCAGCAGCTCCCGGGACAGGGATCAGCCCCAGCATTTT
CDR3aa: CASSSRDRDQPQHF

j_gene: TRBJ2-1
d_gene: -
v_gene: TRBV11-1
abundance: -
CDR3nt: TGTGCCAGCAGCCAGGGACAAACCTACAATGAGCAGTTCTTC
CDR3aa: CASSQGQTYNEQFF

j_gene: TRBJ1-4
d_gene: TRBD1
v_gene: TRBV19
abundance: few
CDR3nt: TGTGCCAGTAGTCGGGTACAGGGGGATGAAAAACTGTTTTTT
CDR3aa: CASSRVQGDEKLFF

j_gene: TRBJ2-3
d_gene: -
v_gene: TRBV7-9
abundance: -
CDR3nt: TGTGCCAGCAGCTGGAGGCTGAACCCCCGGTCGGCTACTGCAGATACGCAGTATTTT
CDR3aa: CASSWRLNPRSATADTQYF

j_gene: TRBJ1-2
d_gene: TRBD1
v_gene: TRBV25-1
abundance: -
CDR3nt: TGTGCCAGCAGTTGGCCCGGACAGGGAGAATACACCTTC
CDR3aa: CASSWPGQGEYTF

j_gene: TRBJ2-5
d_gene: -
v_gene: TRBV11-2
abundance: -
CDR3nt: TGTGCCAGCAGATTAGGGTCCGGGAACCAAGAGACCCAGTACTTC
CDR3aa: CASRLGSGNQETQYF

j_gene: TRBJ1-1
d_gene: TRBD1
v_gene: TRBV24-1
abundance: -
CDR3nt: TGTGCCACCAGTGACTCTCGACAGGGGCTAAACACTGAAGCTTTCTTT
CDR3aa: CATSDSRQGLNTEAFF

j_gene: TRBJ2-3
d_gene: -
v_gene: TRBV7-3
abundance: -
CDR3nt: TGTGCCAGCAGCTTAACCGTAAGCCGCACAGATACGCAGTATTTT
CDR3aa: CASSLTVSRTDTQYF

j_gene: TRBJ2-3
d_gene: -
v_gene: TRBV14
abundance: -
CDR3nt: TGTGCCAGCAGCCAAGATCAGGGATTCACAGATACGCAGTATTTT
CDR3aa: CASSQDQGFTDTQYF

j_gene: TRBJ1-2
d_gene: -
v_gene: TRBV5-1
abundance: few
CDR3nt: TGCGCCAGCAGCCCAACATCATACAACTATGGCTACACCTTC
CDR3aa: CASSPTSYNYGYTF

j_gene: TRBJ1-5
d_gene: -
v_gene: TRBV6-2/TRBV6-3
abundance: -
CDR3nt: TGTGCCAGCAGTTACTCCGGACAGAACCCTCAGCCCCAGCATTTT
CDR3aa: CASSYSGQNPQPQHF

j_gene: TRBJ2-1
d_gene: TRBD2
v_gene: TRBV7-2
abundance: -
CDR3nt: TGTGCCAGCAGCTCAGGACTAGCGGGGGATGGTGAGCAGTTCTTC
CDR3aa: CASSSGLAGDGEQFF

j_gene: TRBJ2-5
d_gene: TRBD1
v_gene: TRBV2
abundance: -
CDR3nt: TGTGCCAGCAGGGAGGGGACAGGGGTAGAGACCCAGTACTTC
CDR3aa: CASREGTGVETQYF

j_gene: TRBJ1-6
d_gene: TRBD1
v_gene: TRBV3-1/TRBV3-2
abundance: -
CDR3nt: TGTGCCAGCGCCATACCGGGACAGGGGAATTCACCCCTCCACTTT
CDR3aa: CASAIPGQGNSPLHF

j_gene: TRBJ2-7
d_gene: TRBD1
v_gene: TRBV6-5
abundance: -
CDR3nt: TGTGCCAGCAGGAACAGGGGGCGCCACGAGCAGTACTTC
CDR3aa: CASRNRGRHEQYF

j_gene: TRBJ1-2
d_gene: -
v_gene: TRBV4-3
abundance: -
CDR3nt: TGCGCCAGCAGCCCAGCCTCCGGACAGAGCTATGGCTACACCTTC
CDR3aa: CASSPASGQSYGYTF

j_gene: TRBJ2-1
d_gene: -
v_gene: TRBV7-2
abundance: few
CDR3nt: TGTGCCAGCAACCCAACTAGGCCCTTATACAATGAGCAGTTCTTC
CDR3aa: CASNPTRPLYNEQFF

j_gene: TRBJ1-5
d_gene: -
v_gene: TRBV27
abundance: -
CDR3nt: TGTGCCAGCAGTTTAGACGGACAGCGAAATAATCAGCCCCAGCATTTT
CDR3aa: CASSLDGQRNNQPQHF

j_gene: TRBJ1-2
d_gene: -
v_gene: TRBV19
abundance: -
CDR3nt: TGTGCCAGTAGTATAGATTTAATTCCGGACAGCAGCTATGGCTACACCTTC
CDR3aa: CASSIDLIPDSSYGYTF

j_gene: TRBJ1-3
d_gene: -
v_gene: TRBV19
abundance: once
CDR3nt: TGTGCCAGTAGCGAGGGCCTTCGCTCTGGAAACACCATATATTTT
CDR3aa: CASSEGLRSGNTIYF

j_gene: TRBJ2-3
d_gene: TRBD1
v_gene: TRBV4-3
abundance: -
CDR3nt: TGCGCCAGCAGCCAACAGCCCCGACAGGGAAGCGCAGATACGCAGTATTTT
CDR3aa: CASSQQPRQGSADTQYF

j_gene: TRBJ2-5
d_gene: TRBD1
v_gene: TRBV7-6
abundance: -
CDR3nt: TGTGCCAGCAGCTTAGGGACTGGACAGGGAGAGACCCAGTACTTC
CDR3aa: CASSLGTGQGETQYF

j_gene: TRBJ2-3
d_gene: -
v_gene: TRBV29-1
abundance: -
CDR3nt: TGCAGCGTCGCGGGGGCTAGCGGCACAGATACGCAGTATTTT
CDR3aa: CSVAGASGTDTQYF

j_gene: TRBJ2-3
d_gene: TRBD2
v_gene: TRBV11-3
abundance: -
CDR3nt: TGTGCCAGCAGCCCAGGGACTAGCGGGGCAGCAGATACGCAGTATTTT
CDR3aa: CASSPGTSGAADTQYF

j_gene: TRBJ2-1
d_gene: TRBD2
v_gene: TRBV3-1/TRBV3-2
abundance: -
CDR3nt: TGTGCCAGCAGCCCAACTAGCGGATACTACAATGAGCAGTTCTTC
CDR3aa: CASSPTSGYYNEQFF

j_gene: TRBJ2-3
d_gene: -
v_gene: TRBV7-2
abundance: -
CDR3nt: TGTGCCAGCAGGATGGAAGGGGTGGGAAGCACAGATACGCAGTATTTT
CDR3aa: CASRMEGVGSTDTQYF

j_gene: TRBJ2-7
d_gene: TRBD1
v_gene: TRBV3-1/TRBV3-2
abundance: -
CDR3nt: TGTGCCAGCAGCCGAGGGACAGGGGATTTCTACGAGCAGTACTTC
CDR3aa: CASSRGTGDFYEQYF

j_gene: TRBJ1-6
d_gene: TRBD1
v_gene: TRBV5-4
abundance: -
CDR3nt: TGTGCCAGCCCCCCCGGCCGTGCCCGGGACAGCAATTCACCCCTCCACTTT
CDR3aa: CASPPGRARDSNSPLHF

j_gene: TRBJ2-4
d_gene: TRBD2
v_gene: TRBV7-2
abundance: once
CDR3nt: TGTGCCAGCAGCACCGGGACTAGCGCCTACATTCAGTACTTC
CDR3aa: CASSTGTSAYIQYF

j_gene: TRBJ1-2
d_gene: -
v_gene: TRBV12-3/TRBV12-4
abundance: -
CDR3nt: TGTGCCAGCAGTTTATGGTCAGGCTATGGCTACACCTTC
CDR3aa: CASSLWSGYGYTF

j_gene: TRBJ2-7
d_gene: -
v_gene: TRBV28
abundance: -
CDR3nt: TGTGCCAGCAGTTTAGGAAGACTGAGCTCAGGGTACGAGCAGTACTTC
CDR3aa: CASSLGRLSSGYEQYF

j_gene: TRBJ2-7
d_gene: -
v_gene: TRBV6-5
abundance: few
CDR3nt: TGTGCCAGCAGTATCGGGGGACACGAGCAGTACTTC
CDR3aa: CASSIGGHEQYF

j_gene: TRBJ1-2
d_gene: -
v_gene: TRBV4-1
abundance: few
CDR3nt: TGCGCCAGCAGCCAAGATCTAGCAACCCAGAGGGGCTACACCTTC
CDR3aa: CASSQDLATQRGYTF

j_gene: TRBJ1-4
d_gene: TRBD1
v_gene: TRBV15
abundance: -
CDR3nt: TGTGCCACCAGCAGGTCTCCGGGACAGGGGAATGAAAAACTGTTTTTT
CDR3aa: CATSRSPGQGNEKLFF

j_gene: TRBJ2-7
d_gene: -
v_gene: TRBV25-1
abundance: -
CDR3nt: TGTGCCAGCAGACAGGGCTACGAGCAGTACTTC
CDR3aa: CASRQGYEQYF

j_gene: TRBJ2-3
d_gene: -
v_gene: TRBV3-1/TRBV3-2
abundance: -
CDR3nt: TGTGCCAGCAGCCAACCCCTAGGTTACCCTAGCACAGATACGCAGTATTTT
CDR3aa: CASSQPLGYPSTDTQYF

j_gene: TRBJ1-5
d_gene: -
v_gene: TRBV2
abundance: -
CDR3nt: TGTGCCAGCAGTTTGTATAGCAATCAGCCCCAGCATTTT
CDR3aa: CASSLYSNQPQHF